The source of this T cell receptor (beta chain) is a study of blood T cells in healthy people across ages. Overall study findings and caveats: Long-lived donors carried more naive CD4+ cells and greater diversity than aged donors. Unsorted PBMCs ruled out conclusive naive versus antigen-experienced comparison.

For the second PCR, which ran for about 7 to 11 cycles, a sample-barcoded 5' primer and a J-beta primer mix were used. Every cDNA molecule carried a tag from a template-switch adaptor bearing 12 random nucleotides. TCRdb re-derived calls from the 5' RACE reads in MiXCR, one entry per CDR3 protein. The sample shows about 640,000 distinct CDR3 sequences, approximately 40% of them seen only once. As regards this clonotype: Its antigen is unidentified.

CDR3 length: 14 amino acids. Germline assignment: CDR1 MGHRA and CDR2 YSYEKL. A minimum of 6 micrograms of total RNA was extracted per sample. The specimen was blood. The gene calls are TRBV4-1 and TRBJ2-4, with 10 nucleotides matching TRBD1. The J call may be faulty, since TRBJ2-7 better matches the DNA end. The source is a man aged 80 or over in good health. The CDR3 region is CASRGQGPPYEQYF. The CDR3 DNA is TGCGCCAGCAGGGGACAGGGGCCACCCTACGAGCAGTACTTC.